This T cell receptor (beta chain) was recorded in a study of shared clonotypes between healthy human individuals. Of note for this clone: The antigen is undetermined.

Trimming left V 2 bases short and J 4 bases short, with 14 bases between. Germline values: CDR1 WNHNN, CDR2 SYGVQD (reference sequence). CDR3 length: 15 amino acids. For each subset, genomic DNA was distributed in equal portions over several immunoSEQ plates. As handled by the study authors: There were no quality scores in the junction-only immunoSEQ sequences, so filtering differed. Sequencing was performed with immunoSEQ multiplex PCR; in TCRdb, only in-frame clones are kept and a portion is missing. V, J and clone size reflect that table, while D and trimming were determined from the DNA. The repertoire holds about 680,000 clones, with about three quarters as singletons. The study, taken as a whole, reports: Non-shared clonotypes had lower generation probabilities than those shared by all four donors. Sharing of clonotypes among donors was expected to vary with sequencing depth.

The TCR was taken from a woman aged 25-40 years in good health. What was sequenced was memory CD4+ T cells sorted from blood. Subset in this sample: CD45RA-negative fraction. The chain carries TRBV10-1 and TRBJ1-1; D not certain. CDR3 DNA: TGCGCCAGCAGTGAGGAGAAGGGAGGGAGCACTGAAGCTTTCTTT. This encodes CASSEEKGGSTEAFF.